This entry describes one TCR beta chain. The antigen is not known. Trimming cost V 5 bases and J 4 bases; bases outside gene matches: 9. The CDR3 spans 16 residues. CDR1 MNHEY and CDR2 SMNVEV come from the germline V gene (reference sequence). This sample stems from a study of T cell repertoires in cytomegalovirus infection. Turning to the study itself: Well-studied HLA-B-restricted CMV epitopes were used in the study alongside recently identified HLA-C-restricted ones.

Using its own MiXCR run on the reads, TCRdb lists one record per CDR3 protein. This repertoire shows about 160,000 distinct CDR3 sequences, roughly a fifth found once; its top ten account for 25%. Regarding the study as a whole: What dominated the ex vivo response were HLA-C-restricted CMV-specific TCR beta clonotypes.

V gene TRBV27 combines with J gene TRBJ2-7, with 12 bases matching TRBD1. The sequences come from CD8+ T cells from cultured PBMCs, collected from culture after CMV antigen stimulation. The TCR comes from a human donor in good health (CMV status not recorded). Some clones in this sample may be carry-over from other donors' samples. The CDR3 reads CASSPVRDRGLYEQYF. The CDR3 coding sequence is TGTGCCAGCAGTCCGGTTCGGGACAGGGGGCTGTACGAGCAGTACTTC.